These 24 T cell receptor beta chains share one sample of origin, sequenced in a study of OX40 agonist ivuxolimab in advanced cancers. Sequenced by immunoSEQ multiplex PCR; TCRdb stores in-frame clones only, minus some. This table holds about 32,000 clones, about three quarters found once. This specimen was CD4+ or CD8+ T cells sorted from blood, taken in a trial of the OX40 agonist ivuxolimab. Every receptor here comes from an adult with an advanced solid tumor such as melanoma, head and neck, liver or kidney cancer.

This rearrangement joins TRBV9 to TRBJ2-7, with 7 bases aligning to TRBD1. Germline V gene lookup returns CDR1 SGDLS and CDR2 YYNGEE. CDR3 length: 16 amino acids. J was trimmed by 2 bases and V by 0 bases; bases with no gene match: 8. The CDR3: CASSVGPAGGTYEQYF. The CDR3 DNA is TGTGCCAGCAGCGTAGGCCCCGCAGGGGGAACCTACGAGCAGTACTTC.

The chain uses TRBV4-1 and TRBJ2-6; unclear D gene. The V gene lost 0 bases and the J gene lost 0 bases, with 12 bases spanning the gap. The CDR3 totals 18 residues. Germline assignment: CDR1 MGHRA and CDR2 YSYEKL. The CDR3 loop reads CASSQDQNAFSGANVLTF. The CDR3 bases are TGCGCCAGCAGCCAAGATCAGAACGCCTTCTCTGGGGCCAACGTCCTGACTTTC.

The chain uses TRBV7-2 and TRBJ1-2; TRBD1 might be the D (5 bases). The CDR3 sequence is 14 residues long. V lost 2 bases to trimming and J lost 7 bases, with 14 bases between them. Germline V gene lookup returns CDR1 SGHTA and CDR2 FQGNSA. The CDR3 region is CASSLQRQGGGYTF. The DNA of the CDR3 is TGTGCCAGCAGCTTACAGAGGCAGGGCGGTGGCTACACCTTC.

In its sample, this clone was seen once. J is TRBJ2-5 and V is TRBV10-3; 7 bases are shared with TRBD1. Trimming took 11 bases from V and 1 from J; bases not matched to a gene: 7. This CDR3 comprises 13 residues. CDR1 and CDR2 (germline): ENHRY, SYGVKD. Here the CDR3 reads CAPPWDSQETQYF. The CDR3 coding sequence is TGTGCCCCACCCTGGGACAGCCAAGAGACCCAGTACTTC.

The chain carries TRBV2 and TRBJ2-5; D unclear. V was clipped by 4 bases and J by 0 bases, with 9 bases between them. The CDR3 has 14 residues. The germline V gene encodes CDR1 SNHLY and CDR2 FYNNEI. The CDR3 here is CASSVVRNQETQYF. The CDR3, as DNA: TGTGCCAGCAGTGTAGTTAGGAACCAAGAGACCCAGTACTTC.

The chain has TRBV7-9 and TRBJ1-2; 9 bases agree with TRBD1. Germline V gene lookup returns CDR1 SEHNR and CDR2 FQNEAQ (reference sequence). There are 11 residues in the CDR3. The J segment lost 11 bases and the V segment lost 5 bases, leaving 3 bases of the junction unmatched. The CDR3 protein is CASSGQGLYTF. In nucleotides, the CDR3 is TGTGCCAGCAGCGGACAGGGGCTATACACCTTC.

The chain recombines TRBV19 with TRBJ2-3; D remains unclear. The CDR3 consists of 15 residues. Germline V gene data show CDR1 as LNHDA and CDR2 as SQIVND (reference sequence). Trimming removed 1 base at V and 8 bases at J, with 16 bases between. The CDR3 coding sequence is TGTGCCAGTAGTATAGTCCGGGCGGCTATAGCTACGCAGTATTTT. This translates into CASSIVRAAIATQYF. The entire variable domain, with the rest obtained from reference TRBV19 and TRBJ2-3, is as follows: DGGITQSPKYLFRKEGQNVTLSCEQNLNHDAMYWYRQDPGQGLRLIYYSQIVNDFQKGDIAEGYSVSREKKESFPLTVTSAQKNPTAFYLCASSIVRAAIATQYFGPGTRLTVL.

V and J are TRBV6-5 and TRBJ2-1; D not resolved. The CDR3 is 11 amino acids. CDR1 is MNHEY and CDR2 is SVGAGI in the germline V gene. Trimming stripped 2 bases from V and 9 bases from J, with 5 bases between. CDR3 region: CASSYGFEQFF. The CDR3 DNA follows: TGTGCCAGCAGTTACGGCTTTGAGCAGTTCTTC.

This sequence joins TRBV7-2 and TRBJ2-2, with 11 bases identical to TRBD2. The CDR3 runs to 16 residues. With 5 bases clipped from V and 6 bases from J, the junction kept 8 bases outside the gene matches. Germline V gene lookup returns CDR1 SGHTA and CDR2 FQGNSA. CDR3 nucleotides: TGTGCCAGCAGCCCTACGTTAGCGGGGGGGCCCGGGGAGCTGTTTTTT. This codes for CASSPTLAGGPGELFF.

The chain has TRBV15 and TRBJ1-2; D is uncertain. The CDR3 consists of 12 residues. Germline V gives CDR1 LNHNV, CDR2 YYDKDF (reference sequence). V lost 0 bases and J lost 7, with 6 bases in between. The CDR3 reads CATSRDRAGYTF. For the CDR3, the DNA is TGTGCCACCAGCAGAGATAGGGCTGGCTACACCTTC.

The chain couples TRBV10-3 to TRBJ1-1; D possibly corresponds to TRBD1 (5 bases). V was clipped by 2 bases and J by 1 base, with 14 bases between them. This CDR3 comprises 16 residues. CDR1 and CDR2 (germline): ENHRY, SYGVKD. CDR3 loop: CAISEGQGRTNTEAFF. The CDR3 nucleotides read TGTGCCATCAGTGAGGGTCAGGGCAGGACGAACACTGAAGCTTTCTTT.

This chain connects TRBV29-1 to TRBJ1-2, with D perhaps matching TRBD1 (6 bases). V was clipped by 0 bases and J by 3 bases, with 8 bases between them. The CDR3 has 13 residues. Germline-derived CDR1 and CDR2 are SQVTM and ANQGSEA. CDR3 sequence (DNA): TGCAGCGTTGAAGAAGGACAGCACTATGGCTACACCTTC. Translation gives CSVEEGQHYGYTF. The variable domain in full, completed from reference TRBV29-1 and TRBJ1-2, reads SAVISQKPSRDICQRGTSLTIQCQVDSQVTMMFWYRQQPGQSLTLIATANQGSEATYESGFVIDKFPISRPNLTFSTLTVSNMSPEDSSIYLCSVEEGQHYGYTFGSGTRLTVV.

This chain links TRBV6-1 with TRBJ2-2; D is unclear. Between the trimmed V and J ends, which lost 4 bases and 7 bases, there was a span of 7 bases. CDR1 is MNHNS and CDR2 is SASEGT in the germline V gene. The CDR3 consists of 12 residues. As DNA, the CDR3 is TGTGCCAGCAGTGTTTACGACGGGGAGCTGTTTTTT. As protein: CASSVYDGELFF.

This chain uses TRBV6-5 with TRBJ1-2; D gene unclear. Trimming took 5 bases from V and 6 from J, leaving 4 bases between them. Germline CDR1 and CDR2: MNHEY and SVGAGI. CDR3 length: 10 residues. The CDR3 coding sequence is TGTGCCAGCAGTGGGAATGGCTACACCTTC. Its protein is CASSGNGYTF.

The chain recombines TRBV11-3 with TRBJ2-3; 8 bases agree with TRBD1. Germline assignment: CDR1 SGHNT and CDR2 YENEEA. The CDR3 consists of 13 residues. Germline trimming cut 5 bases from V and 10 bases from J; bases unmatched to any gene: 8. The CDR3, as DNA: TGTGCCAGCAGCCCCCCGGACAGGGCAGCGCAGTATTTT. Protein sequence: CASSPPDRAAQYF.

The chain carries TRBV6-6 and TRBJ1-2, with D unclear. The V gene lost 0 bases and the J gene lost 4 bases, with 6 bases spanning the gap. Germline V CDR1 and CDR2: MNHNY, SVGAGI (reference sequence). This CDR3 is built from 13 residues. The CDR3 loop is CASSYSIVYGYTF. CDR3 bases: TGTGCCAGCAGTTACTCGATAGTCTATGGCTACACCTTC.

The V call is TRBV7-3, the J call TRBJ2-5; D uncertain. CDR3 length: 13 amino acids. The V and J ends lost 2 bases and 4 bases respectively, with 8 bases between them. Germline V gene lookup returns CDR1 SGHTA and CDR2 FQGTGA. The CDR3 here is CASSLFFGETQYF. CDR3 DNA sequence: TGTGCCAGCAGCTTATTCTTCGGAGAGACCCAGTACTTC.

This clone is a singleton in its sample. The chain recombines TRBV11-1 with TRBJ1-2; 9 bases agree with TRBD1. V dropped 4 bases and J dropped 14; count of bases not matched to a gene: 8. This CDR3 has 12 amino acids. Germline assignment: CDR1 SGHAT and CDR2 FQDESV (reference sequence). Here the CDR3 DNA reads TGTGCCAGCAGCTACGGACAGGGGTCAATAACCTTC. Its protein is CASSYGQGSITF.

This sequence joins TRBV9 and TRBJ1-6; D unclear. This CDR3 region has 16 residues. Trimming removed 0 bases at V and 0 bases at J, with 7 bases between. The germline V gene encodes CDR1 SGDLS and CDR2 YYNGEE. The CDR3 loop is CASSVGKSSYNSPLHF. CDR3 nucleotide sequence: TGTGCCAGCAGCGTAGGGAAGAGCTCCTATAATTCACCCCTCCACTTT. Supplemented by reference TRBV9 and TRBJ1-6, the full variable domain reads DSGVTQTPKHLITATGQRVTLRCSPRSGDLSVYWYQQSLDQGLQFLIQYYNGEERAKGNILERFSAQQFPDLHSELNLSSLELGDSALYFCASSVGKSSYNSPLHFGNGTRLTVT.

The V call is TRBV7-2, the J call TRBJ1-2; D is unclear. CDR1 and CDR2 (germline): SGHTA, FQGNSA. Trimming left V 1 base short and J 2 bases short, with 5 bases between. The CDR3 totals 13 residues. The CDR3 coding sequence is TGTGCCAGCAGCTTAGGCGGGAACTATGGCTACACCTTC. This gives the protein CASSLGGNYGYTF.

The chain has TRBV30 and TRBJ1-1, with 8 nucleotides matching TRBD1. The V segment lost 8 bases and the J segment 6 bases; nucleotides outside the gene matches: 11. The CDR3 length is 13 residues. Germline CDR1 GTSNPN, CDR2 SVGIG (reference sequence). The DNA for the CDR3 is TGTGCCCGGAAGCAGGGGGCTTTCTCTGAAGCTTTCTTT. Amino acids: CARKQGAFSEAFF.

This chain uses TRBV4-1 with TRBJ2-5; D is unresolved. TRBJ2-7 explains the end of the DNA better; the J call may be wrong. Germline-derived CDR1 and CDR2 are MGHRA and YSYEKL. This CDR3 region has 15 residues. The DNA for the CDR3 is TGCGCCAGCAGCCGGGCAAGGTTGAGCTCCTACGAGCAGTACTTC. Translating it yields CASSRARLSSYEQYF.

The J gene is TRBJ1-1, the V gene TRBV30; unclear D gene. The CDR3 consists of 12 residues. Germline CDR1 reads GTSNPN; CDR2 reads SVGIG (reference sequence). Trimming pared 2 bases from V and 1 base from J, leaving 5 bases between. CDR3 loop: CAWSFQNTEAFF. CDR3 bases: TGTGCCTGGAGTTTTCAGAACACTGAAGCTTTCTTT. Supplemented by reference TRBV30 and TRBJ1-1, the full variable domain reads SQTIHQWPATLVQPVGSPLSLECTVEGTSNPNLYWYRQAAGRGLQLLFYSVGIGQISSEVPQNLSASRPQDRQFILSSKKLLLSDSGFYLCAWSFQNTEAFFGQGTRLTVV.

This clone was counted a single time. This chain connects TRBV19 to TRBJ2-3; D possibly corresponds to TRBD1 (6 bases). The CDR3 is 15 amino acids. Germline assignment: CDR1 LNHDA and CDR2 SQIVND (reference sequence). Trimming took off 6 bases at V and 2 bases at J, with 15 bases between the two ends. CDR3 bases: TGTGCCAGTAGCAGGGGCCCTGAATTCACAGATACGCAGTATTTT. Protein: CASSRGPEFTDTQYF.